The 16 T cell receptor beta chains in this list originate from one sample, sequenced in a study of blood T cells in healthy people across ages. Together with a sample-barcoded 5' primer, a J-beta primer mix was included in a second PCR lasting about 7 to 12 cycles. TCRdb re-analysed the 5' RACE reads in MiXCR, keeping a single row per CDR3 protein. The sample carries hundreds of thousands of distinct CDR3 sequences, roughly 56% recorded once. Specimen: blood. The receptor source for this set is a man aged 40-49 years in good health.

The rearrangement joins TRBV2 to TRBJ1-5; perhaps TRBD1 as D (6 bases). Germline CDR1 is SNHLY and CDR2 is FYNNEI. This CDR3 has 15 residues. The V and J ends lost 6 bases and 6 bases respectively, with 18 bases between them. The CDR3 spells CASSRDPGVAQPQHF. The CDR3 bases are TGTGCCAGCAGCAGAGACCCAGGGGTGGCTCAGCCCCAGCATTTT.

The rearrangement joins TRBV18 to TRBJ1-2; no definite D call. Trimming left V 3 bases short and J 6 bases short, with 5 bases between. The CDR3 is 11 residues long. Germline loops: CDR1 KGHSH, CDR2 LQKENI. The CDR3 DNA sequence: TGTGCCAGCTCACCCAGCGATGGCTACACCTTC. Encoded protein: CASSPSDGYTF.

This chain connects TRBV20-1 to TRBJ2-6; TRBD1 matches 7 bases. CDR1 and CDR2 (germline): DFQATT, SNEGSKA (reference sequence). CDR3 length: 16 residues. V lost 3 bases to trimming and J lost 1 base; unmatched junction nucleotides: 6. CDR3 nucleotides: TGCAGTGCTAGCAGGGACAGTCGGTCTGGGGCCAACGTCCTGACTTTC. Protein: CSASRDSRSGANVLTF.

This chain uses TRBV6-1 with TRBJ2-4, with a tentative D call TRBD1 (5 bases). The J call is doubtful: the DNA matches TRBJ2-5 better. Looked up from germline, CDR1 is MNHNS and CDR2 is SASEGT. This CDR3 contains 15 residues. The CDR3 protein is CASSETVSDGETQYF. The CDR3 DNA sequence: TGTGCCAGCAGTGAGACAGTTTCAGATGGAGAGACCCAGTACTTC.

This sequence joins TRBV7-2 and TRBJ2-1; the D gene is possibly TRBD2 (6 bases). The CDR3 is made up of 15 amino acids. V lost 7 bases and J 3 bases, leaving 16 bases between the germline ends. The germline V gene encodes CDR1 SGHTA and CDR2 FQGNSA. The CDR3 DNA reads TGTGCCAGCACCCTCAGTTACGGGGGCTACAATGAGCAGTTCTTC. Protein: CASTLSYGGYNEQFF.

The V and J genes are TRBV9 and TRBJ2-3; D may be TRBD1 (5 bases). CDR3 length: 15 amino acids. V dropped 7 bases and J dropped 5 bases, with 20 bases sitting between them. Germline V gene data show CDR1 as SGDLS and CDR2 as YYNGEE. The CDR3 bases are TGTGCCAGCGGCTTACTTGGGGCCTCCGAAGATACGCAGTATTTT. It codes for CASGLLGASEDTQYF.

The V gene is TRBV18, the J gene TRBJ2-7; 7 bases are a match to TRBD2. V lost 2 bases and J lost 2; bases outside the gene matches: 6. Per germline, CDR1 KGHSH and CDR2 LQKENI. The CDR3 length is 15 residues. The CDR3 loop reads CASSPRGGDAYEQYF. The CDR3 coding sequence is TGTGCCAGCTCACCAAGGGGAGGGGATGCCTACGAGCAGTACTTC.

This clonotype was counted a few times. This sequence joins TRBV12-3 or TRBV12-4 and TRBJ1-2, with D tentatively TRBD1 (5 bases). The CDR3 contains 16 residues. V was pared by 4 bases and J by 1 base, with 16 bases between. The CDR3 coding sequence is TGTGCCAGCAGTTCCCGCTCAACAGGCCTTAACTATGGCTACACCTTC. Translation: CASSSRSTGLNYGYTF.

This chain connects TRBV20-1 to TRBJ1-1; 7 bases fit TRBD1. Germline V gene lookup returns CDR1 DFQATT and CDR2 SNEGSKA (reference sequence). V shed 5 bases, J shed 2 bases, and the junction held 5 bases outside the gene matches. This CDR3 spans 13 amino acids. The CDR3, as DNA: TGCAGTGCTGCCGGGACAGCTAACACTGAAGCTTTCTTT. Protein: CSAAGTANTEAFF.

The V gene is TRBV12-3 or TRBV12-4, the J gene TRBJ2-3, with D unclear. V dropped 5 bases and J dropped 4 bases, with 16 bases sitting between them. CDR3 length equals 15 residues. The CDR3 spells CASSPMVSMADTQYF. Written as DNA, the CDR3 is TGTGCCAGCAGTCCTATGGTTAGTATGGCAGATACGCAGTATTTT.

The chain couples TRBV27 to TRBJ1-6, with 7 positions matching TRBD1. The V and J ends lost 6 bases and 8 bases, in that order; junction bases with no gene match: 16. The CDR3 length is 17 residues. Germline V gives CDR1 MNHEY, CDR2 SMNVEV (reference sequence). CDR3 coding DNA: TGTGCCAGCAGCCCAGACAGGGTCACCAGAATCGATTCACCCCTCCACTTT. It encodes CASSPDRVTRIDSPLHF.

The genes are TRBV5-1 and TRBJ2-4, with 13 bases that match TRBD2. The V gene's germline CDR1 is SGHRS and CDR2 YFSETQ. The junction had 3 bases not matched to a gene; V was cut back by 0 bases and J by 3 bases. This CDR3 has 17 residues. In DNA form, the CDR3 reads TGCGCCAGCAGCTTGGGGACTAGCGGGGGAATCAAAAACATTCAGTACTTC. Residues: CASSLGTSGGIKNIQYF.

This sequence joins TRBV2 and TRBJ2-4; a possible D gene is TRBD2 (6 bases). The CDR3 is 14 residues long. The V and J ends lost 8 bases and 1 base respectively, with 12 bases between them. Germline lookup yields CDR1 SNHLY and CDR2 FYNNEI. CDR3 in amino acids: CASGREAAKNIQYF. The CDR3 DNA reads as TGTGCCAGCGGAAGGGAGGCGGCCAAAAACATTCAGTACTTC.

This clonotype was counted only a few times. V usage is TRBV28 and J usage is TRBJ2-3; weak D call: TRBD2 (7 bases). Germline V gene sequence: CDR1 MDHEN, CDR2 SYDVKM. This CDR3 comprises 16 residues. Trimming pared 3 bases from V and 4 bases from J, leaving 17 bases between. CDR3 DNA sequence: TGTGCCAGCAGTTTTATCGCGGGAGCAGGGGCAGATACGCAGTATTTT. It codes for CASSFIAGAGADTQYF.

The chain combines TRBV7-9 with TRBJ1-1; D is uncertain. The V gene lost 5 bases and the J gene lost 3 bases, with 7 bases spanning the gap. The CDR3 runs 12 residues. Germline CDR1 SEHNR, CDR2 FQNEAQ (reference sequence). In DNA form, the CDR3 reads TGTGCCAGCAGCCACCAGTACACTGAAGCTTTCTTT. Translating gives CASSHQYTEAFF.

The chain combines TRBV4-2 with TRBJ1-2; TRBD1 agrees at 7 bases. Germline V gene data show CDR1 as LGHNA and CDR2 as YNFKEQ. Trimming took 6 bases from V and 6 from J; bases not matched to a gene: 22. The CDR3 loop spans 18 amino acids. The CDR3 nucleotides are TGTGCCAGCAGACCATTCGTAAGGAGGCTAAACCAGGGGGATGGCTACACCTTC. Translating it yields CASRPFVRRLNQGDGYTF.